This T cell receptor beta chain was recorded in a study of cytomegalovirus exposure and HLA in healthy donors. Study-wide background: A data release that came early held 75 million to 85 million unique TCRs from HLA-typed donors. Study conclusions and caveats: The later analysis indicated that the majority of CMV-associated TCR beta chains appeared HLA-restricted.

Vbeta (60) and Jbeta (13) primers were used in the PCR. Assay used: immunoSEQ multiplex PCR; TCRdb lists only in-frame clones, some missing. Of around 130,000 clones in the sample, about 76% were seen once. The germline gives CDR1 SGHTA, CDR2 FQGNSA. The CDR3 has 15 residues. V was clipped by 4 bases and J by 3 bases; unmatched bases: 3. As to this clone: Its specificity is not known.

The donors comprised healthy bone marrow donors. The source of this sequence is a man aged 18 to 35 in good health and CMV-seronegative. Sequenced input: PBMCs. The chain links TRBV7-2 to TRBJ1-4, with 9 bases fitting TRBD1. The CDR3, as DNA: TGTGCCAGCAGCTCCGACAGGGGGGCTAATGAAAAACTGTTTTTT. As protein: CASSSDRGANEKLFF.